The 13 T cell receptor beta chains reported below all come from one sample, sequenced in a study of blood T cell repertoires in COVID-19. The method was immunoSEQ multiplex PCR; TCRdb's version includes in-frame clones alone and lacks a portion of them. The sample contains approximately 210,000 clones, almost 85% of which appear only once. What was sequenced was peripheral blood. The receptors were sampled from a woman aged 40 to 50 with acute or convalescent COVID-19.

The rearrangement joins TRBV3-1 (or the pseudogene TRBV3-2) to TRBJ1-2; D is ambiguous. CDR1 is LGHDT and CDR2 is YNNKEL in the germline V gene (reference sequence). The CDR3 contains 17 residues. Trimming removed 4 bases from V and 4 bases from J, with 22 bases in between. Written as DNA, the CDR3 is TGTGCCAGCAGCCCTCTCGGGTTGAGGGTCGAGGTCTATGGCTACACCTTC. Amino acid sequence: CASSPLGLRVEVYGYTF.

Only a few counts were recorded for this clone. The V gene is TRBV15, the J gene TRBJ1-5, with TRBD1 matching 8 bases. The CDR3 length is 23 residues. Trimming at V came to 4 bases and at J to 0 bases, leaving 26 bases not matched to a gene. Germline V CDR1 and CDR2: LNHNV, YYDKDF (reference sequence). This chain's CDR3 is CATSTATQDRTGTRGYSNQPQHF. CDR3 DNA: TGTGCCACCAGCACAGCGACCCAAGATCGGACAGGGACACGCGGTTATAGCAATCAGCCCCAGCATTTT.

The chain combines TRBV25-1 with TRBJ1-1; the match to TRBD1 covers 8 bases. The germline V gene encodes CDR1 MGHDK and CDR2 SYGVNS. V dropped 2 bases and J dropped 1; count of bases not matched to a gene: 6. This CDR3 has 16 residues. The CDR3 here is CASSEPGQGTNTEAFF. CDR3 bases: TGTGCCAGCAGTGAACCCGGACAGGGAACGAACACTGAAGCTTTCTTT.

This clone was seen a handful of times. This chain links TRBV11-1 with TRBJ2-7; a possible D gene is TRBD1 (5 bases). Germline assignment: CDR1 SGHAT and CDR2 FQDESV (reference sequence). This CDR3 is 15 amino acids long. V lost 1 base, J lost 0 bases, and 10 bases lay in between. DNA for the CDR3: TGTGCCAGCAGCTTAGGGTTGGACAACTCCTACGAGCAGTACTTC. It specifies CASSLGLDNSYEQYF.

The chain uses TRBV6-4 and TRBJ2-1; 9 bases are shared with TRBD2. Germline V lookup: CDR1 MRHNA, CDR2 SNTAGT. This CDR3 comprises 16 residues. Unmatched junction bases numbered 8, after V lost 2 bases and J lost 6 bases. CDR3 in amino acids: CASSDLAGNGGNEQFF. CDR3 coding DNA: TGTGCCAGCAGTGACCTAGCGGGGAACGGGGGCAATGAGCAGTTCTTC.

This rearrangement joins TRBV13 to TRBJ1-2; 8 nucleotides align to TRBD1. Germline trimming cut 4 bases from V and 0 bases from J; bases unmatched to any gene: 7. The CDR3 sequence is 16 residues long. CDR1 is PRHDT and CDR2 is FYEKMQ in the germline V gene (reference sequence). CDR3 sequence (DNA): TGTGCCAGCAGCTACGAAGGGACAGGCGCTAACTATGGCTACACCTTC. It codes for CASSYEGTGANYGYTF.

This chain uses TRBV5-4 with TRBJ2-7; 8 bases match TRBD2. The CDR3 loop spans 15 amino acids. Trimming took 4 bases from V and 2 from J; bases not matched to a gene: 8. Germline lookup yields CDR1 SGHNT and CDR2 YYREEE (reference sequence). The CDR3 nucleotides read TGTGCCAGCAGCCCCACGGCGGGAGGCCCCTACGAGCAGTACTTC. Amino acid sequence: CASSPTAGGPYEQYF.

The genes are TRBV7-6 and TRBJ2-7; D is unresolved. The CDR3 is 16 amino acids. Trimming cost V 0 bases and J 0 bases, with 12 bases left between them. CDR1 and CDR2 (germline): SGHVS, FNYEAQ. Here the CDR3 DNA reads TGTGCCAGCAGCTTAGCCTCAGGTTTTAGCTCCTACGAGCAGTACTTC. Translation gives CASSLASGFSSYEQYF.

The chain carries TRBV6-6 and TRBJ1-1; D perhaps matches TRBD1 (5 bases). With 6 bases removed from V and 2 bases from J, the gap between germline ends came to 16 bases. There are 15 residues in the CDR3. Germline V lookup: CDR1 MNHNY, CDR2 SVGAGI (reference sequence). In nucleotides, the CDR3 is TGTGCCAGCAGACTCACGGGCAGGGATAACACTGAAGCTTTCTTT. Residues: CASRLTGRDNTEAFF.

This sequence joins TRBV11-2 and TRBJ2-5; 15 bases line up with TRBD2. V shed 1 base and J 4 bases; nucleotides not matched to a gene: 1. Germline-derived CDR1 and CDR2 are SGHAT and FQNNGV. The CDR3 contains 16 residues. CDR3 DNA sequence: TGTGCCAGCAGCTTAGTGGGACTAGCGGGAGGAGAGACCCAGTACTTC. This codes for CASSLVGLAGGETQYF.

The genes are TRBV6-5 and TRBJ1-2; a possible D gene is TRBD1 (5 bases). The germline V gene has CDR1 MNHEY and CDR2 SVGAGI. Trimming cost V 5 bases and J 4 bases, with 11 bases left between them. CDR3 length: 13 residues. The CDR3 spells CASSLQGGYGYTF. CDR3 sequence (DNA): TGTGCCAGCAGTCTCCAGGGTGGCTATGGCTACACCTTC.

This chain links TRBV5-4 with TRBJ2-7, with 7 bases identical to TRBD2. After removal of 0 bases from V and 4 bases from J, the junction contained 13 bases not matched to a gene. Germline V lookup: CDR1 SGHNT, CDR2 YYREEE (reference sequence). This CDR3 is 17 amino acids long. The DNA of the CDR3 is TGTGCCAGCAGCTTGGTAAAAGGGAACGGGAGGACGTACGAGCAGTACTTC. This gives the protein CASSLVKGNGRTYEQYF.

The rearrangement joins TRBV18 to TRBJ2-1, with D unresolved. V was clipped by 4 bases and J by 0 bases, with 10 bases between them. Looked up from germline, CDR1 is KGHSH and CDR2 is LQKENI. CDR3 length: 15 amino acids. CDR3 coding DNA: TGTGCCAGCTCACACTCCAGCGCCTCCTACAATGAGCAGTTCTTC. This codes for CASSHSSASYNEQFF.